This TCR beta chain originates from a study of CD8+ T cells in alopecia areata. Study information: Administration of oral tofacitinib to treated patients was at 5 to 10 mg twice daily.

Noted treatment: oral pan-JAK inhibitor, 5-10 mg twice daily. Whole-study results and caveats: Tofacitinib significantly brought down scalp clonality and expanded CD8+ clones among top 100. Normal scalp had lower clonality than lesional scalp, with alopecia totalis/universalis lesions showing this most strongly.

This CDR3 is built from 16 residues. V lost 4 bases, J lost 4 bases, and 16 bases lay in between. Looked up from germline, CDR1 is LNHDA and CDR2 is SQIVND (reference sequence). Investigators isolated RNA and reverse transcribed it into cDNA to act as the sequencing template. Sequencing used immunoSEQ multiplex PCR; TCRdb keeps in-frame clones, though not all of them. In the table there are roughly 100,000 clones, around 84% of which are singletons. Remarks on this clone: The antigen is undetermined.

This receptor was taken from a human donor with alopecia areata. V usage is TRBV19 and J usage is TRBJ2-2, with D possibly being TRBD1 (7 bases). Sequences were derived from CD8+ T cells sorted from blood, sampled at week 34, from a patient treated with tofacitinib. The CDR3 loop is CASSTHPGDSTGELFF. The CDR3 DNA sequence: TGTGCCAGTAGTACTCACCCGGGGGACAGCACCGGGGAGCTGTTTTTT.